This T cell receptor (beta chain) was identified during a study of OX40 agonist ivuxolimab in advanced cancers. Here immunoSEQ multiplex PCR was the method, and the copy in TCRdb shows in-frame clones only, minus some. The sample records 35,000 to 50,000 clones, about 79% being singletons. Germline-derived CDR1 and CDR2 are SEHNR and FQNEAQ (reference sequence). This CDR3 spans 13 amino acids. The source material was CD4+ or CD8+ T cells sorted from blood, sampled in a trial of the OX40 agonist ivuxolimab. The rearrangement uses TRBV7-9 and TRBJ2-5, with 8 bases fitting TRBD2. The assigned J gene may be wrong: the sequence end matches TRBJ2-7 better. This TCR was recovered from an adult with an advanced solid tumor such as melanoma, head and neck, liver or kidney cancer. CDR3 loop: CASSAGLDYEQYF. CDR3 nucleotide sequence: TGTGCCAGCAGCGCGGGACTAGACTACGAGCAGTACTTC.